This TCR beta chain was sequenced for a study of T cells in Graves' hyperthyroidism and ophthalmopathy. This clonotype showed up just a few times. Its target is not known. The TCR beta CDR3 regions underwent amplification using RNA transcripts as the source. Carried out on the TCR CDR3, a first-round RT-PCR used the HTBI primer set. MiXCR, applied by TCRdb to the multiplex PCR reads, yields one record per CDR3 protein. The sample includes roughly 710,000 distinct CDR3 sequences, approximately 36% of them seen just once. Whole-study findings and limits: Ophthalmopathy, which appeared later, was predicted by the model a median 6.5 months before onset. Most expanded thyroid clonotypes above 0.001 also appeared in blood.

V was clipped by 4 bases and J by 0 bases, with 13 bases between them. The CDR3 spans 16 residues. The origin of this receptor is a woman aged 35 to 49 with Graves' hyperthyroidism. Sequenced material: blood. The V call is TRBV12-3 or TRBV12-4, the J call TRBJ1-5, with a weak D call TRBD1 (5 bases). The CDR3 loop is CASSSGSRDSNQPQHF. DNA of the CDR3: TGTGCCAGCAGTTCTGGTAGCAGGGATAGCAATCAGCCCCAGCATTTT.